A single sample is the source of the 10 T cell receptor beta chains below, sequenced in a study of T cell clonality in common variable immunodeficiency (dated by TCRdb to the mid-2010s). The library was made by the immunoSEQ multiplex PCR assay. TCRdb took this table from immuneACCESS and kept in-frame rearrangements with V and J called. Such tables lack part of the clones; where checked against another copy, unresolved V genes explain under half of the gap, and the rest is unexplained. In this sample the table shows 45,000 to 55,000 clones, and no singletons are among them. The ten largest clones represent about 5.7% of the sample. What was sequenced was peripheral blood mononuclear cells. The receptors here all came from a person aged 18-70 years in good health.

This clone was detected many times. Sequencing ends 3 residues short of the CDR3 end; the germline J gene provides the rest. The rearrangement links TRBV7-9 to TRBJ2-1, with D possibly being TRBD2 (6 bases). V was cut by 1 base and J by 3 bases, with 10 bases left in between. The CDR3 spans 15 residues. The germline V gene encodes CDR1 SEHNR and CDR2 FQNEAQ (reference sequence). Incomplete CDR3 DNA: TGTGCCAGCAGCTTAGACGGAGGGTTCTACAATGAG. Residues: CASSLDGGFYNE. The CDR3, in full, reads CASSLDGGFYNEQFF. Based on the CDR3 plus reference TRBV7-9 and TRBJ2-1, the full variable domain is DTGVSQNPRHKITKRGQNVTFRCDPISEHNRLYWYRQTLGQGPEFLTYFQNEAQLEKSRLLSDRFSAERPKGSFSTLEIQRTEQGDSAMYLCASSLDGGFYNEQFFGPGTRLTVL.

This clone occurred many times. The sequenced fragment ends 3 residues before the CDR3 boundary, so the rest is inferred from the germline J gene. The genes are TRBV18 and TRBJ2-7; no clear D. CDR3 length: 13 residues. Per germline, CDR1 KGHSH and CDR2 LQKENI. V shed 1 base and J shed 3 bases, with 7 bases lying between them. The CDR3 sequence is CASSPLEYYEQYF. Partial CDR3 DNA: TGTGCCAGCTCACCACTAGAATACTACGAG. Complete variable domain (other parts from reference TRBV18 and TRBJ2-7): NAGVMQNPRHLVRRRGQEARLRCSPMKGHSHVYWYRQLPEEGLKFMVYLQKENIIDESGMPKERFSAEFPKEGPSILRIQQVVRGDSAAYFCASSPLEYYEQYFGPGTRLTVT.

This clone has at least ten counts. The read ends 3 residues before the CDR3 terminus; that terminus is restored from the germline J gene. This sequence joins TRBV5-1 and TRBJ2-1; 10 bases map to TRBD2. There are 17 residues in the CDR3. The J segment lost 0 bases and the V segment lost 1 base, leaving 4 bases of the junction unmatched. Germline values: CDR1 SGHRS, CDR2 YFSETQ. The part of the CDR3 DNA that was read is TGCGCCAGCAGCTTGTGGGCTAGCGGGAGCTCCTACAATGAG. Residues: CASSLWASGSSYNE. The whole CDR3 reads CASSLWASGSSYNEQFF.

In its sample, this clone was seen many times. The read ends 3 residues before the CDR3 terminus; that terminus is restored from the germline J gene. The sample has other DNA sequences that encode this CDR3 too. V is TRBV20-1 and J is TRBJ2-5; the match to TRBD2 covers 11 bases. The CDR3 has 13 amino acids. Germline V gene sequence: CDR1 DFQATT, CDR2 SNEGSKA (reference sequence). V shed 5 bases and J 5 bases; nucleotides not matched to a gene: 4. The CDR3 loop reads CSADGLAGETQYF. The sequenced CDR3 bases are TGCAGTGCTGACGGACTAGCGGGCGAGACC.

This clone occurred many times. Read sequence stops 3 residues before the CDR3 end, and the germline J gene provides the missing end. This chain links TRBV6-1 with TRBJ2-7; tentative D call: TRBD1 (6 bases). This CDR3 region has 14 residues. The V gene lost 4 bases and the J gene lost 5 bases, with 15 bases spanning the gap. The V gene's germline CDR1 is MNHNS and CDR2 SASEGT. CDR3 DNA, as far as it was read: TGTGCCAGCAGTGCCCCTGGCAGGGGCAACGAG. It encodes CASSAPGRGNE. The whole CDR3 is CASSAPGRGNEQYF.

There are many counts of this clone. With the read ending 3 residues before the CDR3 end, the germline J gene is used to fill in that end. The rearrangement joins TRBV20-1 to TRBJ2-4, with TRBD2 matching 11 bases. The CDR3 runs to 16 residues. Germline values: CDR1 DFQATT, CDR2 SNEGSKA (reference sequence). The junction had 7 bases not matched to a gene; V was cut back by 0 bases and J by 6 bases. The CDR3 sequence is CSARDWRLAGINIQYF. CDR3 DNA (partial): TGCAGTGCTAGAGATTGGAGACTAGCGGGAATAAACATT.

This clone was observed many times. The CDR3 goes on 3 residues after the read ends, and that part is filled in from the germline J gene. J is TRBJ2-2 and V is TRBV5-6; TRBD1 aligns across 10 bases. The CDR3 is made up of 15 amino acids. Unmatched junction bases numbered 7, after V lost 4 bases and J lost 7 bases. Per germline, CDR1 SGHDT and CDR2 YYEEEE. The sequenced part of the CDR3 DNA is TGTGCCAGCAGCCCCCGGGACAGGGGATACGGGGAG. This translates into CASSPRDRGYGE. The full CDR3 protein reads CASSPRDRGYGELFF.

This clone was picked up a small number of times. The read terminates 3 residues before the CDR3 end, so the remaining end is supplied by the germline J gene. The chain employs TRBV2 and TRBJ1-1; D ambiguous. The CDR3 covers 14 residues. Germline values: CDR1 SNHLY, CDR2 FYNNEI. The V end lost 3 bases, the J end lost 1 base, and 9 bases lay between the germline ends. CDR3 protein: CASSEKTGNTEAFF. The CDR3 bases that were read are TGTGCCAGCAGTGAGAAGACGGGGAACACTGAA.

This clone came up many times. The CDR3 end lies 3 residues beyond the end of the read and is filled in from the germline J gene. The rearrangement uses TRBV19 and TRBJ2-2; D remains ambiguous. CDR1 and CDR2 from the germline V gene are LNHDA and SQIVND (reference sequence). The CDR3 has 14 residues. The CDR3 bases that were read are TGTGCCAGTAGTTTCCGACCCTTTGATAGCCCG. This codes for CASSFRPFDSP. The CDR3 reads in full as CASSFRPFDSPLFF.

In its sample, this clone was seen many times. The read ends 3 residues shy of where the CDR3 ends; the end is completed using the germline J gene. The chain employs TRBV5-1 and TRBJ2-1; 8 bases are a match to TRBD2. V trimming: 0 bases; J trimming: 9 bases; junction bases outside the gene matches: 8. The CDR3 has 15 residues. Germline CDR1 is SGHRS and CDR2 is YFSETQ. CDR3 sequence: CASSLGSSGFVEQFF. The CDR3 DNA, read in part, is TGCGCCAGCAGCTTGGGGTCTAGCGGGTTTGTTGAG.